The sample holds many counts of the clone carrying this T cell receptor beta chain. Unique molecular identifiers were incorporated during preparation of the TCRbeta library. TCRdb reprocessed the PCR reads with MiXCR, giving one entry per CDR3 protein. The data contain around 600,000 distinct CDR3 sequences, over 9.5% of them singletons. The CDR3 runs to 11 residues. CDR1 is DFQATT and CDR2 is SNEGSKA in the germline V gene (reference sequence). Deletions cut 5 bases from V and 3 bases from J, with 4 bases between. The data stem from a study of T-cell reconstitution after alpha-beta-depleted transplantation in children.

The sequence was obtained from a human donor who donated a stem cell graft to a child with acute myeloid leukemia. The chain recombines TRBV20-1 with TRBJ2-2; D gene uncertain. The specimen comprised PBMCs from the stem cell graft donor, sampled from the stem cell graft. The CDR3 DNA follows: TGCAGTGCTCGGGACACCGGGGAGCTGTTTTTT. Translated: CSARDTGELFF.